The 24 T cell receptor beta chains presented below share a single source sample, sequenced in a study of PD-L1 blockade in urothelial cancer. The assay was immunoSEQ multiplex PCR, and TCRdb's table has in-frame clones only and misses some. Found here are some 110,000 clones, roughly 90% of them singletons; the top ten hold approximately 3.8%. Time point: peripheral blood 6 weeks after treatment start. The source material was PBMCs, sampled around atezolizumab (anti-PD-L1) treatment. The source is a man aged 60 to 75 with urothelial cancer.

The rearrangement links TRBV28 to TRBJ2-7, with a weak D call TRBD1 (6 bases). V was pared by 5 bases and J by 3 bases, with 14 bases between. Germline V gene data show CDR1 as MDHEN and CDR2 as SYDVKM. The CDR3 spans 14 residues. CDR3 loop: CASSPGDRFYEQYF. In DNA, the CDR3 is TGTGCCAGCAGTCCCGGAGACAGGTTCTACGAGCAGTACTTC.

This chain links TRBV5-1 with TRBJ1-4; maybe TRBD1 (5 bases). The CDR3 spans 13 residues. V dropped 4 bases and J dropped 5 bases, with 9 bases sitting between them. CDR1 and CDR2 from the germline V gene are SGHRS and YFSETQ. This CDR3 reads CASSRDYNEKLFF. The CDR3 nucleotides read TGCGCCAGCAGCAGGGACTACAATGAAAAACTGTTTTTT.

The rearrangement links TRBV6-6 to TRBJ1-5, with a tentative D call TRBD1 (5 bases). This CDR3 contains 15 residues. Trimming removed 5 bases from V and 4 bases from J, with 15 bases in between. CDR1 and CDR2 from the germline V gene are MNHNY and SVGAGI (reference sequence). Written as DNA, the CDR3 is TGTGCCAGCAGTGGTACGCGGGACCCTAATCAGCCCCAGCATTTT. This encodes CASSGTRDPNQPQHF.

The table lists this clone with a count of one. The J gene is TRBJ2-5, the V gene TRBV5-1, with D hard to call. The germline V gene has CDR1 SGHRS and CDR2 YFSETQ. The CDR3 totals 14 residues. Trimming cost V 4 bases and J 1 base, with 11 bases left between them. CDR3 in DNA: TGCGCCAGCAGCCCGGGTGACTTCCAAGAGACCCAGTACTTC. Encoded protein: CASSPGDFQETQYF.

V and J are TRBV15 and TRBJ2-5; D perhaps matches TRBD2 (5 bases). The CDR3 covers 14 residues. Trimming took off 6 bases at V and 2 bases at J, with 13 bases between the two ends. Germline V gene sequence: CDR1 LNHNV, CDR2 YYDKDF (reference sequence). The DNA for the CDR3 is TGTGCCACCAGGGCTCGGGGAGATCAAGAGACCCAGTACTTC. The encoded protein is CATRARGDQETQYF.

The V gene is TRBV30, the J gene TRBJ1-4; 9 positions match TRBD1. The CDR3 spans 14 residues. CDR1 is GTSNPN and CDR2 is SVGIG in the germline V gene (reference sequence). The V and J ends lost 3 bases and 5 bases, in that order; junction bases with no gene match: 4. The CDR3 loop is CAWRTGTGNEKLFF. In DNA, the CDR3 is TGTGCCTGGAGGACCGGGACAGGGAATGAAAAACTGTTTTTT.

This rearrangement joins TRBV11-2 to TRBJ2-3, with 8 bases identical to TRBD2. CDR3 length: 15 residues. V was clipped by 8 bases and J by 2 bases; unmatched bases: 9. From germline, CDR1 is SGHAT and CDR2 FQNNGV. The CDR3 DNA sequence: TGTGCCAGCCGAGCGGGGGCGACTGACACAGATACGCAGTATTTT. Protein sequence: CASRAGATDTDTQYF. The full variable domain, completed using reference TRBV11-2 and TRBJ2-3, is EAGVAQSPRYKIIEKRQSVAFWCNPISGHATLYWYQQILGQGPKLLIQFQNNGVVDDSQLPKDRFSAERLKGVDSTLKIQPAKLEDSAVYLCASRAGATDTDTQYFGPGTRLTVL.

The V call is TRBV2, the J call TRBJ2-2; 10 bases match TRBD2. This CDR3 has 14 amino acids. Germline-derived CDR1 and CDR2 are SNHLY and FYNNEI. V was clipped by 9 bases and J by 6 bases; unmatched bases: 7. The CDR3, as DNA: TGTGCCAGAAGCGGGGGGGCCAAGTCCGGGGAGCTGTTTTTT. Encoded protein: CARSGGAKSGELFF.

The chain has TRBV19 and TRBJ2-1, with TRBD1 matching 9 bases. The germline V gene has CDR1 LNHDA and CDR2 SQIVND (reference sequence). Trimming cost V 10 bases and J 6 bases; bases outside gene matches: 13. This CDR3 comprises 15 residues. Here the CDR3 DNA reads TGTGCCACATCAGAACGGGGACAGGGTCGCAATGAGCAGTTCTTC. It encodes CATSERGQGRNEQFF.

The CDR3 sequence is CASTVQGVTGNGYTF. In nucleotides, the CDR3 is TGTGCCAGCACAGTCCAGGGGGTGACAGGGAATGGCTACACCTTC. The chain recombines TRBV2 with TRBJ1-2; 7 bases agree with TRBD1. The CDR3 sequence is 15 residues long. CDR1 and CDR2 (germline): SNHLY, FYNNEI. The V and J ends lost 7 bases and 6 bases, in that order; junction bases with no gene match: 14.

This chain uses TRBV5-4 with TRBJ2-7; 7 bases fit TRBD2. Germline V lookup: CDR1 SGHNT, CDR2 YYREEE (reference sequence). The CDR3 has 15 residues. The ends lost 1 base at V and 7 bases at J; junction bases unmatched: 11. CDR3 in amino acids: CASSLPLGGNEEQYF. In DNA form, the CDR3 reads TGTGCCAGCAGCTTGCCCCTCGGGGGGAATGAGGAGCAGTACTTC.

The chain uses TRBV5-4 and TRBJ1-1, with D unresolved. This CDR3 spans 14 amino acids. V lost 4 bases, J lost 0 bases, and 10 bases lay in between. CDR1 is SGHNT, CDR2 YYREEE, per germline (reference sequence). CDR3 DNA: TGTGCCAGCAGCGCCGACACTTTGAACACTGAAGCTTTCTTT. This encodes CASSADTLNTEAFF.

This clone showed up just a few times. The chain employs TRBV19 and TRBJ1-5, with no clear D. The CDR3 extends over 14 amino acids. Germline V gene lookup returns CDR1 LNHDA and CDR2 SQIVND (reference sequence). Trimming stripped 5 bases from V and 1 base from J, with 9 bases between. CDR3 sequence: CASSPQASNQPQHF. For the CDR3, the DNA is TGTGCCAGTAGTCCTCAGGCAAGCAATCAGCCCCAGCATTTT.

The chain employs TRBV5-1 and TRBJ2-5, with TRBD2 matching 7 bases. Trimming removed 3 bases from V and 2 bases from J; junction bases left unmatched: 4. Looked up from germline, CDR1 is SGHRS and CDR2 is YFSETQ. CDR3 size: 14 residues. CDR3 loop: CASSWAGVQETQYF. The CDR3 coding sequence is TGCGCCAGCAGCTGGGCGGGAGTGCAAGAGACCCAGTACTTC.

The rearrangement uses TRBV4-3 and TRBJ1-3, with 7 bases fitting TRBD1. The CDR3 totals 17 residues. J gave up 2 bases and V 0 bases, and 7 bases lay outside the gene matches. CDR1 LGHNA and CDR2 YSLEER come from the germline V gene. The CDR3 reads CASSQDPGTGAGNTIYF. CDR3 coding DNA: TGCGCCAGCAGCCAAGACCCAGGCACAGGGGCTGGAAACACCATATATTTT.

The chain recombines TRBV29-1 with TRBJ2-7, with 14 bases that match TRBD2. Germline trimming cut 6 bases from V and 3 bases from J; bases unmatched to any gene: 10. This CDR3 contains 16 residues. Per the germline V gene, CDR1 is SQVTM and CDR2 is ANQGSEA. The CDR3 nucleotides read TGCAGCGTCAAGAGGGGGACTAGCGGGAGTATCTACGAGCAGTACTTC. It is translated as CSVKRGTSGSIYEQYF.

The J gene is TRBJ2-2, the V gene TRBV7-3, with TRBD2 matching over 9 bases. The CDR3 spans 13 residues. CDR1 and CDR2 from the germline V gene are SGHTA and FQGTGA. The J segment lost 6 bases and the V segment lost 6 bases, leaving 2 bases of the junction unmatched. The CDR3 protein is CASSAGGPGELFF. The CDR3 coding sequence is TGTGCCAGCAGTGCGGGGGGGCCCGGGGAGCTGTTTTTT. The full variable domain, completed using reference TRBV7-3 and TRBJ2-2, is GAGVSQTPSNKVTEKGKYVELRCDPISGHTALYWYRQSLGQGPEFLIYFQGTGAADDSGLPNDRFFAVRPEGSVSTLKIQRTERGDSAVYLCASSAGGPGELFFGEGSRLTVL.

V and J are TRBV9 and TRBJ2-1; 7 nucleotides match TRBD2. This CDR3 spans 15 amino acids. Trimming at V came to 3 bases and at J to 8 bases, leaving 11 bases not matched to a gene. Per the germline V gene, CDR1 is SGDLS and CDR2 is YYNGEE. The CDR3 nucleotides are TGTGCCAGCAGCGACGGGACTACTCCTTTTGATGAGCAGTTCTTC. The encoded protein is CASSDGTTPFDEQFF.

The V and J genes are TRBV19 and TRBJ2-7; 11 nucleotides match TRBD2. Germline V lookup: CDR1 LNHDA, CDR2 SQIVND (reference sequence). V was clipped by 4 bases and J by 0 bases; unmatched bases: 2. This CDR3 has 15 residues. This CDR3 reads CASSSTSGSSYEQYF. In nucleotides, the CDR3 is TGTGCCAGTAGTAGTACTAGCGGGAGCTCCTACGAGCAGTACTTC.

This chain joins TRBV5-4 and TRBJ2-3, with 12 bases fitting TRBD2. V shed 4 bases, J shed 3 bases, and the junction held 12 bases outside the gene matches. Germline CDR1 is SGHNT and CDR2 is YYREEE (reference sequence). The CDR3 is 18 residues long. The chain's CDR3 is CASSVPSGRAGNTDTQYF. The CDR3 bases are TGTGCCAGCAGCGTTCCTAGCGGGAGGGCCGGTAATACAGATACGCAGTATTTT.

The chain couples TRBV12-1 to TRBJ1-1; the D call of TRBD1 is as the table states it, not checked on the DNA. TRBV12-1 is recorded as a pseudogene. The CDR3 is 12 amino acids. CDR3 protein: CASSQRDRDRNF. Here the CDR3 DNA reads TGTGCCAGCAGCCAGAGAGATAGGGACAGAAATTTT.

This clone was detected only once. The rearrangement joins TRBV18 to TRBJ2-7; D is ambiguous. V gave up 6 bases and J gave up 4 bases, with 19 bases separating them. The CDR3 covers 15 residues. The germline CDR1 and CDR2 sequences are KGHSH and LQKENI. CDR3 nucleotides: TGTGCCAGCTCTCACACAGCAGTGGTTTCGTACGAGCAGTACTTC. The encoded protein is CASSHTAVVSYEQYF.

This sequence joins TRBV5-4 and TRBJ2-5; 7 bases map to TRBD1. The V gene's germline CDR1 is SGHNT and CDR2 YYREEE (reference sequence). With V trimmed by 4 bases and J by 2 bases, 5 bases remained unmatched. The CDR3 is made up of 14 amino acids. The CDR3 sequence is CASSQGQIQETQYF. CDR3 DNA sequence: TGTGCCAGCAGCCAGGGACAGATTCAAGAGACCCAGTACTTC.

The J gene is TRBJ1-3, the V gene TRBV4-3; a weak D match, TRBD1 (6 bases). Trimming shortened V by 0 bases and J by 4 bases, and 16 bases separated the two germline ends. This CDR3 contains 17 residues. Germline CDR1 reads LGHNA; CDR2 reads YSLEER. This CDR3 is CASSQDPLTGMGNTIYF. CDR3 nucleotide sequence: TGCGCCAGCAGCCAAGACCCCCTTACAGGGATGGGAAACACCATATATTTT.